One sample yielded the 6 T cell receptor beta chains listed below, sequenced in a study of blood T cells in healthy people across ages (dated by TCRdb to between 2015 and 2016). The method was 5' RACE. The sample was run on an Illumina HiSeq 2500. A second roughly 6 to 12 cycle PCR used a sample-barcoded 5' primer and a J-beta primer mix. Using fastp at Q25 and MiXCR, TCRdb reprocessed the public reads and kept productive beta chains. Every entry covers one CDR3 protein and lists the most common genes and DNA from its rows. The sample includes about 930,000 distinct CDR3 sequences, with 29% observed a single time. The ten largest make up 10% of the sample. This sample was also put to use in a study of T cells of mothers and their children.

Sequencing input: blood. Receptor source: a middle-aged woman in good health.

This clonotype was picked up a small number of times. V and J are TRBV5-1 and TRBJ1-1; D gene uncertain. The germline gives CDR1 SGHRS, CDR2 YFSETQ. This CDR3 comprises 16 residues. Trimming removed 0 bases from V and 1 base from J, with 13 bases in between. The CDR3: CASSLAGGVTNTEAFF. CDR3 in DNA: TGCGCCAGCAGCTTGGCCGGCGGGGTGACGAACACTGAAGCTTTCTTT.

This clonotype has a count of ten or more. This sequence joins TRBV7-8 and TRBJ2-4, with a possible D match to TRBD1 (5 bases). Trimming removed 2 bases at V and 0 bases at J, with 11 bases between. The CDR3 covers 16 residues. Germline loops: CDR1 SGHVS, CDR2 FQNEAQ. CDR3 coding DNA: TGTGCCAGCAGCTTAAAAGGGGCGCTAGCCAAAAACATTCAGTACTTC. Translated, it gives CASSLKGALAKNIQYF.

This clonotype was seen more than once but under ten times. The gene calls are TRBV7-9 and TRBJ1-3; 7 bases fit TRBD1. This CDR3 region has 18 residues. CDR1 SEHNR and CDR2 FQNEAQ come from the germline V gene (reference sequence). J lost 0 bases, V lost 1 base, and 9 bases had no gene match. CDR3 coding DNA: TGTGCCAGCAGCTTAGGACTGGGACAGACTGCCTCTGGAAACACCATATATTTT. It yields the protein CASSLGLGQTASGNTIYF.

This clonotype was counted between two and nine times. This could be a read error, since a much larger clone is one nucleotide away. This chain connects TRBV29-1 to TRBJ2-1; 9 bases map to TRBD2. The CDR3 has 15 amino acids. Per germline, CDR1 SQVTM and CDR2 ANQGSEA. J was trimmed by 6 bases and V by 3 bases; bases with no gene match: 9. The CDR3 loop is CSVESGGNSPNEQFF. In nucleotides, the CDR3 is TGCAGCGTTGAGAGCGGGGGGAATTCCCCCAATGAGCAGTTCTTC.

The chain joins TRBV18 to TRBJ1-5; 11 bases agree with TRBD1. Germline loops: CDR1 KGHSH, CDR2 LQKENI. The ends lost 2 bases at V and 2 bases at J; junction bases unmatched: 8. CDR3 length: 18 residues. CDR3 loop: CASSPTGGQGVRNQPQHF. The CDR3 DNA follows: TGTGCCAGCTCACCAACGGGGGGACAGGGGGTACGCAATCAGCCCCAGCATTTT.

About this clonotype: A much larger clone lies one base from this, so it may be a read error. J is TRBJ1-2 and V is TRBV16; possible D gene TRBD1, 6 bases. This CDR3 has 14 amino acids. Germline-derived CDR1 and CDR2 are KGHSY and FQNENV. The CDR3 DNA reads TGTGCCAGCAGCCAATCGAGGGACAACTATGGCCACACCTTC. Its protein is CASSQSRDNYGHTF.